The next 4 T cell receptor beta chains were all read from a single sample in a study of cytomegalovirus exposure and HLA in healthy donors. Measured with immunoSEQ multiplex PCR; TCRdb has only the in-frame clones, and not every one. The sample consists of around 52,000 clones, 93% of them appearing once. Source material: PBMCs. The receptors here all came from a young woman in good health and CMV-seronegative.

The V gene is TRBV4-1, the J gene TRBJ2-1; the D gene is possibly TRBD2 (6 bases). Trimming stripped 3 bases from V and 4 bases from J, with 7 bases between. Germline V gene data show CDR1 as MGHRA and CDR2 as YSYEKL. CDR3 length: 13 amino acids. The CDR3 sequence is CASSQGLYNEQFF. DNA for the CDR3: TGCGCCAGCAGCCAGGGACTGTACAATGAGCAGTTCTTC.

V is TRBV7-2 and J is TRBJ1-1; D is perhaps TRBD1 (5 bases). Trimming pared 5 bases from V and 1 base from J, leaving 11 bases between. The germline V gene has CDR1 SGHTA and CDR2 FQGNSA. The CDR3 runs 14 residues. The CDR3 loop is CASSRVGANTEAFF. CDR3 in DNA: TGTGCCAGCAGCCGGGTTGGGGCGAACACTGAAGCTTTCTTT.

V gene TRBV4-3 combines with J gene TRBJ2-1; 13 bases agree with TRBD2. Germline loops: CDR1 LGHNA, CDR2 YSLEER. The junction had 3 bases not matched to a gene; V was cut back by 4 bases and J by 6 bases. There are 15 residues in the CDR3. CDR3 in DNA: TGCGCCAGCAGCCTCGGACTAGCGGGAGTCAATGAGCAGTTCTTC. Residues: CASSLGLAGVNEQFF.

The rearrangement links TRBV18 to TRBJ2-2; 9 bases are shared with TRBD2. The CDR3 spans 18 residues. V lost 3 bases, J lost 2 bases, and 10 bases stayed unmatched. Germline V gene sequence: CDR1 KGHSH, CDR2 LQKENI. CDR3 loop: CASSPEAGGSSNTGELFF. The DNA of the CDR3 is TGTGCCAGCTCACCGGAGGCGGGAGGGTCCTCAAACACCGGGGAGCTGTTTTTT.